The 20 T cell receptor beta chains presented below share a single source sample, sequenced in a study of early T cells in non-severe SARS-CoV-2 infection. TCRdb analysed the 5' RACE reads with MiXCR anew, one entry per CDR3 protein. The sample lists roughly 86,000 distinct CDR3 sequences, roughly 14% occurring once. The sequencing input was whole blood. These receptors originate from an adult who was a healthcare worker with PCR-confirmed SARS-CoV-2 infection or an uninfected control (not recorded which).

The V and J genes are TRBV7-9 and TRBJ2-5, with D maybe TRBD2 (5 bases). Germline V CDR1 and CDR2: SEHNR, FQNEAQ (reference sequence). CDR3 length: 15 residues. V lost 5 bases to trimming and J lost 4 bases, with 17 bases between them. CDR3 sequence reads: CASSHLIPGGETQYF. The CDR3, as DNA: TGTGCCAGCAGCCACCTTATCCCCGGAGGAGAGACCCAGTACTTC.

This clonotype was observed a few times. CDR3 DNA sequence: TGCGCCAGCTATGGGAGTAGCTCCTACAATGAGCAGTTCTTC. It is translated as CASYGSSSYNEQFF. This chain links TRBV5-1 with TRBJ2-1, with D maybe TRBD2 (5 bases). The CDR3 is made up of 14 amino acids. Deletions cut 7 bases from V and 0 bases from J, with 11 bases between. CDR1 and CDR2 (germline): SGHRS, YFSETQ.

This clonotype was seen repeatedly, ten times or more. The V call is TRBV18, the J call TRBJ2-6; D is undetermined. Germline CDR1 KGHSH, CDR2 LQKENI. V was clipped by 0 bases and J by 4 bases, with 10 bases between them. This CDR3 is 16 amino acids long. The CDR3 DNA reads as TGTGCCAGCTCACCACCGGGGTCATCCGGGGCCAACGTCCTGACTTTC. Its protein is CASSPPGSSGANVLTF.

A few counts support this clonotype. This rearrangement joins TRBV18 to TRBJ1-2; no reliable D call. The length of the CDR3 is 13 residues. Germline CDR1 and CDR2: KGHSH and LQKENI. Trimming took 2 bases from V and 7 from J, leaving 11 bases between them. The CDR3 DNA reads TGTGCCAGCTCACCAAAGCAGATTTTTGGCTACACCTTC. It is translated as CASSPKQIFGYTF.

CDR3 sequence: CASSLSPGQAYNEQFF. The DNA of the CDR3 is TGTGCCAGCAGTTTATCTCCGGGACAGGCCTACAATGAGCAGTTCTTC. The rearrangement links TRBV27 to TRBJ2-1; 8 nucleotides match TRBD1. The germline V gene encodes CDR1 MNHEY and CDR2 SMNVEV (reference sequence). The CDR3 runs 16 residues. V dropped 0 bases and J dropped 2; count of bases not matched to a gene: 3.

The chain has TRBV12-3 or TRBV12-4 and TRBJ2-3; weak D call: TRBD1 (5 bases). The V end was cut by 8 bases, the J end by 2 bases, with 14 bases between. The CDR3 is made up of 14 amino acids. In nucleotides, the CDR3 is TGTGCCAGCCATGAAGGGGAATCCACAGATACGCAGTATTTT. Translation gives CASHEGESTDTQYF.

This clonotype has at least ten counts. This chain joins TRBV7-2 and TRBJ2-5, with D perhaps TRBD2 (6 bases). Trimming stripped 5 bases from V and 2 bases from J, with 12 bases between. Looked up from germline, CDR1 is SGHTA and CDR2 is FQGNSA. The CDR3 has 14 residues. In DNA, the CDR3 is TGTGCCAGCAGCCAGGGTGCGGGACAAGAGACCCAGTACTTC. Translating gives CASSQGAGQETQYF.

This clonotype appeared a few times. The chain combines TRBV6-5 with TRBJ2-6; TRBD1 might be the D (5 bases). Germline lookup yields CDR1 MNHEY and CDR2 SVGAGI. This CDR3 comprises 19 residues. V lost 3 bases and J lost 0, with 18 bases in between. CDR3 in amino acids: CASSYYSLRVDSGANVLTF. CDR3 DNA: TGTGCCAGCAGTTATTATAGCCTCAGGGTCGACTCTGGGGCCAACGTCCTGACTTTC.

In its sample, this clonotype was seen many times. The rearrangement links TRBV2 to TRBJ2-5, with D possibly matching TRBD2 (5 bases). V was pared by 5 bases and J by 4 bases, with 14 bases between. The CDR3 totals 14 residues. The germline V gene encodes CDR1 SNHLY and CDR2 FYNNEI. This CDR3 is CASSQRGWGETQYF. The CDR3 coding sequence is TGTGCCAGCAGTCAACGGGGTTGGGGAGAGACCCAGTACTTC.

V is TRBV5-8 and J is TRBJ2-5; D unclear. The CDR3 is 15 amino acids. Trimming removed 4 bases from V and 5 bases from J, with 18 bases in between. Germline CDR1 and CDR2: SGHTS and YDEGEE. The CDR3 DNA follows: TGTGCCAGCAGCCCACGCATCAGGCCAGAGGAGACCCAGTACTTC. This translates into CASSPRIRPEETQYF.

This clonotype was seen more than once but under ten times. The gene calls are TRBV6-5 and TRBJ1-1; D gene unclear. CDR3 size: 14 residues. Germline CDR1 is MNHEY and CDR2 is SVGAGI. The V end lost 4 bases, the J end lost 0 bases, and 9 bases lay between the germline ends. The CDR3 protein is CASSFRSMNTEAFF. CDR3 DNA sequence: TGTGCCAGCAGTTTTAGGAGTATGAACACTGAAGCTTTCTTT.

The DNA for the CDR3 is TGTGCCATCAGTGAGTCGAGCGGGGGACGCACAGATACGCAGTATTTT. Amino acids: CAISESSGGRTDTQYF. The chain couples TRBV10-3 to TRBJ2-3; TRBD2 aligns across 8 bases. The V gene's germline CDR1 is ENHRY and CDR2 SYGVKD. The CDR3 has 16 residues. Germline trimming cut 0 bases from V and 1 base from J; bases unmatched to any gene: 3.

This clonotype was seen more than once but under ten times. This sequence joins TRBV7-2 and TRBJ2-3; the D call may be TRBD1 or TRBD2 (6 bases each). The germline V and J ends were trimmed by 5 bases and 6 bases, with 21 bases remaining between them. This CDR3 has 16 amino acids. CDR1 and CDR2 (germline): SGHTA, FQGNSA. CDR3 nucleotide sequence: TGTGCCAGCAGCCTCCCCCGGGGGCAACTGCGGGATACGCAGTATTTT. Protein: CASSLPRGQLRDTQYF. Together with reference TRBV7-2 and TRBJ2-3, the CDR3 gives the full variable domain: GAGVSQSPSNKVTEKGKDVELRCDPISGHTALYWYRQSLGQGLEFLIYFQGNSAPDKSGLPSDRFSAERTGGSVSTLTIQRTQQEDSAVYLCASSLPRGQLRDTQYFGPGTRLTVL.

The gene calls are TRBV29-1 and TRBJ2-6; D gene ambiguous. Trimming removed 2 bases from V and 0 bases from J, with 5 bases in between. This CDR3 region has 14 residues. Germline values: CDR1 SQVTM, CDR2 ANQGSEA. The CDR3 DNA reads as TGCAGCGTTGAACAAGGCTCTGGGGCCAACGTCCTGACTTTC. Amino acid sequence: CSVEQGSGANVLTF. The entire variable domain, with the rest obtained from reference TRBV29-1 and TRBJ2-6, is as follows: SAVISQKPSRDICQRGTSLTIQCQVDSQVTMMFWYRQQPGQSLTLIATANQGSEATYESGFVIDKFPISRPNLTFSTLTVSNMSPEDSSIYLCSVEQGSGANVLTFGAGSRLTVL.

This clonotype was found a few times. This chain links TRBV5-5 with TRBJ1-1; no definite D call. The CDR3 contains 14 residues. The V gene's germline CDR1 is SGHKS and CDR2 YYEKEE (reference sequence). V lost 2 bases and J lost 1, with 9 bases in between. CDR3 sequence (DNA): TGTGCCAGCAGCTTTAACCAGCGGAACACTGAAGCTTTCTTT. It codes for CASSFNQRNTEAFF.

The genes are TRBV9 and TRBJ2-3, with 7 bases identical to TRBD2. Germline-derived CDR1 and CDR2 are SGDLS and YYNGEE. The ends lost 4 bases at V and 2 bases at J; junction bases unmatched: 4. The CDR3 runs to 14 residues. Here the CDR3 reads CASSRSGDTDTQYF. CDR3 coding DNA: TGTGCCAGCAGCCGGAGCGGGGACACAGATACGCAGTATTTT.

This clonotype occurred a few times. V usage is TRBV25-1 and J usage is TRBJ1-1; D gene ambiguous. With 6 bases removed from V and 0 bases from J, the gap between germline ends came to 11 bases. The germline V gene has CDR1 MGHDK and CDR2 SYGVNS. The CDR3 extends over 14 amino acids. CDR3 DNA: TGTGCCAGCAGCGGTCTACCTATGAACACTGAAGCTTTCTTT. The encoded protein is CASSGLPMNTEAFF.

This chain joins TRBV28 and TRBJ2-7, with TRBD2 matching over 8 bases. Germline CDR1 and CDR2: MDHEN and SYDVKM. The CDR3 totals 15 residues. The junction had 13 bases not matched to a gene; V was cut back by 6 bases and J by 6 bases. In nucleotides, the CDR3 is TGTGCCAGCAGCCGGAGCGGGGGAAGCTTTGGCGAGCAGTACGTC. This codes for CASSRSGGSFGEQYV.

The chain employs TRBV10-1 and TRBJ2-2, with 8 bases lining up with TRBD1. V dropped 0 bases and J dropped 4; count of bases not matched to a gene: 10. The CDR3 is 18 residues long. CDR1 is WNHNN and CDR2 is SYGVQD in the germline V gene (reference sequence). The CDR3 loop is CASSESIEGQGGTGELFF. CDR3 nucleotide sequence: TGCGCCAGCAGTGAGTCGATTGAAGGACAGGGTGGCACCGGGGAGCTGTTTTTT.

This clonotype was recorded a few times. V and J are TRBV18 and TRBJ1-6; D is possibly TRBD1 (6 bases). V lost 3 bases, J lost 11 bases, and 11 bases lay in between. Germline loops: CDR1 KGHSH, CDR2 LQKENI. The CDR3 totals 13 residues. The CDR3 nucleotides read TGTGCCAGCTCACCCGCGGACAGCCCACCCCTCCACTTT. Residues: CASSPADSPPLHF.